This paragraph reports one T cell receptor beta chain. The antigen is unknown. These data come from a study of T cells after yellow fever vaccination. The study, taken as a whole, reports: Highly abundant clonotypes carried over from the bulk population could end up in FACS-sorted repertoires as contaminants.

The germline CDR1 and CDR2 sequences are MGHRA and YSYEKL. Trimming took 0 bases from V and 3 from J, leaving 9 bases between them. The CDR3 has 15 amino acids. Template switching by 5'RACE produced TCR cDNA, adding a universal primer site and UMIs. Using its own MiXCR run on the 5' RACE reads, TCRdb lists one record per CDR3 protein. Among around 300,000 distinct CDR3 sequences listed, approximately 4.5% were seen once. V and J are TRBV4-1 and TRBJ1-5; D is perhaps TRBD1 (6 bases). This sequence was found in a man aged 18 to 30 who received the YFV17D yellow fever vaccine. The source material was PBMCs, sampled 15 days after the yellow fever booster vaccination. The CDR3 sequence is CASSQDRGNNQPQHF. CDR3 nucleotides: TGCGCCAGCAGCCAAGATAGGGGGAACAATCAGCCCCAGCATTTT.